The source of this TCR beta chain is a study of PD-L1 blockade in urothelial cancer. Time point: peripheral blood 6 weeks after treatment start. The CDR3 loop spans 16 amino acids. Germline V gene sequence: CDR1 SEHNR, CDR2 FQNEAQ (reference sequence). The ends were cut back, 5 bases at V and 5 bases at J, with 21 bases in the middle. Assay used: immunoSEQ multiplex PCR; TCRdb lists only in-frame clones, some missing. This sample has some 120,000 clones, with less than 95% found just once. This TCR derives from a man in his fifties or sixties with urothelial cancer. V usage is TRBV7-9 and J usage is TRBJ2-5, with D possibly TRBD2 on 6 matching bases. The sample in question was PBMCs, obtained around atezolizumab (anti-PD-L1) treatment. In DNA form, the CDR3 reads TGTGCCAGCAGCCTGGAGGGGCCCCGGCCGTGGGAGACCCAGTACTTC. Translating it yields CASSLEGPRPWETQYF.